This T cell receptor beta chain is drawn from a study of blood T cell repertoires in COVID-19 (dated by TCRdb to the early 2020s). For context, the study as a whole: Samples from collaborators originated in the United States, Italy and Spain and spanned both the acute and convalescent phases of COVID-19. The material from the prospective study consisted of cDNA or gDNA derived from T cells, B-cell-depleted T cells, or PBMCs. Subjects who had been exposed to COVID-19, were actively infected with it, or had recovered from it provided the deeply sampled blood TCRbeta repertoires that made up the dataset. The repertoires were released in a freely available public database intended as a resource for research on the immune response to SARS-CoV-2. Samples were obtained from the ongoing ImmuneRACE study (first 160 participants) and from over 1,000 subjects provided by 6 global collaborators. The sample metadata nearly always contained a de-identified subject ID, COVID-19 status, age in years and sex. Where available, HLA class I and class II types were obtained from metadata supplied by the sample provider rather than from assay-based typing. Summary of the overall study and its limitations: The quantity of clinical and demographic metadata differed by source and by participant and was supplied without curation.

TCRbeta CDR3 regions were amplified from genomic DNA using the immunoSEQ Assay, a bias-controlled multiplex PCR. The authors processed their data as follows. Nucleated cell counts per sample were estimated from amplification of reference gene primers within the assay. Sequence reads were collapsed and filtered to measure the absolute abundance of every unique TCRbeta CDR3 rearrangement. For each sample, productive Simpson clonality was calculated as the square root of Simpson's diversity index across productive rearrangements. The table was pulled from immuneACCESS by TCRdb, which kept in-frame rearrangements only. Such tables lose some clones; where checked, under half of the loss comes from unresolved V genes, and the rest has no known cause. Clone size and the V and J calls come from that table; the DNA yielded D and trimming. This sample is represented by 200,000 to 300,000 clones; about nine tenths of them were singletons. The ten top clones hold 0.85% to 0.9% of the sample.

The CDR3 starts with the cysteine, ends with the phenylalanine, and has 16 residues. Left in the record is the CDR3 DNA by itself, 48 bases read in frame from the first base. Reading the germline V gene gives CDR1 SGDLS and CDR2 YYNGEE. A distance of 14 bases separates the germline ends of V and J, which lose 4 bases and 0 bases respectively. Participants in the prospective study were enrolled through a virtual design, were aged about 18 to 100 years, and lived in 20 to 30 United States geographic areas. In the prospective study, participants were assigned to cohorts based on the clinical history participants reported in a screening survey and a study questionnaire. A participant counted as exposed if, within 2 weeks of entering the study, that participant had been in contact with someone who had a PCR-confirmed or clinician-diagnosed COVID-19 case. Each participant in the prospective study had whole blood, serum and a nasopharyngeal or oropharyngeal swab collected by mobile phlebotomists. Prospective study participants could optionally give additional blood draws and questionnaires over a 2-month period. Blood samples from the prospective study were shipped frozen or at room temperature prior to DNA extraction.

To note about this clone: Its antigen is unknown. The input lacks base qualities; no much larger clone sits a single base away.

The rearranged chain carries TRBV9 and TRBJ2-1, with an unclear D gene assignment. Sample: PBMCs or T cells enriched from blood (not recorded which). The sequence was collected from a man between 45 and 60 years old who had been exposed to COVID-19. CDR3 loop: CASSRLAAASYNEQFF. Here is the DNA: TGTGCCAGCAGCCGCCTTGCGGCGGCCTCCTACAATGAGCAGTTCTTC.